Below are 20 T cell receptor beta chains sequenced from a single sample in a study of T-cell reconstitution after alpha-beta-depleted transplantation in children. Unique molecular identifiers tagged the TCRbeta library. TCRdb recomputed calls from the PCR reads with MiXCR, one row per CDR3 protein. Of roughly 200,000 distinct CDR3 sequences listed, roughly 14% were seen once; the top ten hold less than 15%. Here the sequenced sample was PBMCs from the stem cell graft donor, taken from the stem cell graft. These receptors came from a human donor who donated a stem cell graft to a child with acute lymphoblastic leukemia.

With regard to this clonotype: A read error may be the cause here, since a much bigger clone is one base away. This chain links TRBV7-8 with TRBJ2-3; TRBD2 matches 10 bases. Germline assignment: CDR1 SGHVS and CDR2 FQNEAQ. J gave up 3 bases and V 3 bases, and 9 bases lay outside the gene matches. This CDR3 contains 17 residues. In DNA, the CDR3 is TGTGCCAGCAGCTTGTTTTCAGCGGGAGGGCCGACAGATACGCAGTATTTT. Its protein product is CASSLFSAGGPTDTQYF. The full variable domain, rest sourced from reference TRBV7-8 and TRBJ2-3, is GAGVSQSPRYKVAKRGQDVALRCDPISGHVSLFWYQQALGQGPEFLTYFQNEAQLDKSGLPSDRFFAERPEGSVSTLKIQRTQQEDSAVYLCASSLFSAGGPTDTQYFGPGTRLTVL.

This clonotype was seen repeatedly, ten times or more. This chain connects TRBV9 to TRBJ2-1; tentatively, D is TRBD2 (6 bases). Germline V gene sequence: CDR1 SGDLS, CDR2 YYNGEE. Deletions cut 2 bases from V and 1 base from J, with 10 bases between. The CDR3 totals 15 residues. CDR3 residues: CASSVRERSYNEQFF. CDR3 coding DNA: TGTGCCAGCAGCGTGCGGGAAAGATCCTACAATGAGCAGTTCTTC.

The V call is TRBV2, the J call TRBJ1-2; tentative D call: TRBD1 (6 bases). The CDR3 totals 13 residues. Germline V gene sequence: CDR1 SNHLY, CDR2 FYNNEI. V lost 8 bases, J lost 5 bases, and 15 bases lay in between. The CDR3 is CASSEQGAYGYTF. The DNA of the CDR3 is TGTGCCAGCTCTGAACAGGGAGCTTATGGCTACACCTTC.

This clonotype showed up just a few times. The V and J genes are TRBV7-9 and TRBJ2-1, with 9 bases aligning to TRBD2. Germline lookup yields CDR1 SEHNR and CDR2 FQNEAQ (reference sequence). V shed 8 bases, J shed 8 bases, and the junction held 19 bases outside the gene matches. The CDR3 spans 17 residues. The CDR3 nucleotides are TGTGCCAGCCGAAACCCCTGGGGCGGGAGGGATGATTATGAGCAGTTCTTC. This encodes CASRNPWGGRDDYEQFF.

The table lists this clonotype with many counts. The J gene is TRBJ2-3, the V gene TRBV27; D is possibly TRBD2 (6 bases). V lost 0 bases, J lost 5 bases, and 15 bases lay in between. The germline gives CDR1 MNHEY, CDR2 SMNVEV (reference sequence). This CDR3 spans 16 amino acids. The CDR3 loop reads CASSLSRRDLEDTQYF. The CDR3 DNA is TGTGCCAGCAGTTTATCGAGGCGGGATCTAGAAGATACGCAGTATTTT.

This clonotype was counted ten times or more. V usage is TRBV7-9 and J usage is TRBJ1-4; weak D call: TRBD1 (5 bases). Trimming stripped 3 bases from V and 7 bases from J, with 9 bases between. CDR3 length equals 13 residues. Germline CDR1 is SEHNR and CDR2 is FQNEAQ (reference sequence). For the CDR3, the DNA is TGTGCCAGCAGCTTGAGGGGCGGTGAAAAACTGTTTTTT. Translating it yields CASSLRGGEKLFF.

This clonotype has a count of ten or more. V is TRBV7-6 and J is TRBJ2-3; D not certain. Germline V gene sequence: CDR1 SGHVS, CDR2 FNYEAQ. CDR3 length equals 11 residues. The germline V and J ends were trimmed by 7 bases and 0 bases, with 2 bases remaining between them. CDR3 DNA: TGTGCCAGCACCAGCACAGATACGCAGTATTTT. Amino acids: CASTSTDTQYF.

The CDR3 DNA is TGCAGTGCTAGCCCAGGGGAGGGGAGATACAATGAGCAGTTCTTC. This encodes CSASPGEGRYNEQFF. J is TRBJ2-1 and V is TRBV20-1; the D gene is possibly TRBD2 (7 bases). Trimming took 3 bases from V and 4 from J, leaving 16 bases between them. The germline gives CDR1 DFQATT, CDR2 SNEGSKA (reference sequence). CDR3 length: 15 amino acids.

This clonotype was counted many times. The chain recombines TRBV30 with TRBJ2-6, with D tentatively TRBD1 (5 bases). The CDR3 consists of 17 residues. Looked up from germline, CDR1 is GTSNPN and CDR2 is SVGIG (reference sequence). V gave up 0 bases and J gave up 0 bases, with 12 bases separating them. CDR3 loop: CAWSVAGKTSGANVLTF. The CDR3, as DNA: TGTGCCTGGAGTGTAGCAGGGAAGACCTCTGGGGCCAACGTCCTGACTTTC.

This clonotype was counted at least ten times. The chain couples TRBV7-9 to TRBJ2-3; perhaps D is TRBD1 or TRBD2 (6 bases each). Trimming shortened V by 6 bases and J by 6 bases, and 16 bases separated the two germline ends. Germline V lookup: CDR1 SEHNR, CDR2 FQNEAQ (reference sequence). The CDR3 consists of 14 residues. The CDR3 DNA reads TGTGCCAGCAGGACTAGTCAGGGGCCGGATACGCAGTATTTT. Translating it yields CASRTSQGPDTQYF.

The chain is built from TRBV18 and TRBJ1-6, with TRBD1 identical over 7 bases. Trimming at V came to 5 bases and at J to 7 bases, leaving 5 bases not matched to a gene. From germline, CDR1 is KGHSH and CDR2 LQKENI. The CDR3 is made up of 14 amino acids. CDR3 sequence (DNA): TGTGCCAGCTCAAGACAGGGTCAAAATTCACCCCTCCACTTT. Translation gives CASSRQGQNSPLHF.

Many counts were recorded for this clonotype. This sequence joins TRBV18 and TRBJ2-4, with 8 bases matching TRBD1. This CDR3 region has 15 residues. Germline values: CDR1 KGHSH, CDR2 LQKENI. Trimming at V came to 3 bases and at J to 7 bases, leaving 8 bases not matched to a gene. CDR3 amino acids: CASSPLVGQGNIQYF. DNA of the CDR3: TGTGCCAGCTCACCTCTAGTCGGACAGGGTAACATTCAGTACTTC.

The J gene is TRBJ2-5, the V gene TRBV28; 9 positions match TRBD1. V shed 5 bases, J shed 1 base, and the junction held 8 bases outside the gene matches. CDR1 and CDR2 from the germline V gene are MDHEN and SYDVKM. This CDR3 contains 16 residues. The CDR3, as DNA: TGTGCCAGCAGTCCACAGACAGGGGGATCCCAAGAGACCCAGTACTTC. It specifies CASSPQTGGSQETQYF.

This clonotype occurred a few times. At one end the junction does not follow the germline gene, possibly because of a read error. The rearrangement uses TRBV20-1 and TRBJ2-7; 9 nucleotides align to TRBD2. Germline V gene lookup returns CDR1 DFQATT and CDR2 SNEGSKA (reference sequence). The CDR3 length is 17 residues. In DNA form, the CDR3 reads TGCTGTGCTAGACTTGTCCATCTAGCGGGACCTTCCTACGAGCAGTACTTC. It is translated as CCARLVHLAGPSYEQYF.

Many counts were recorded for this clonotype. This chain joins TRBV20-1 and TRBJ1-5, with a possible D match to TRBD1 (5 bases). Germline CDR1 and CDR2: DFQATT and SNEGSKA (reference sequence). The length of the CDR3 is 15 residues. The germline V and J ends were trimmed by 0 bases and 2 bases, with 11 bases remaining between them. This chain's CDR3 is CSAREGTTGNQPQHF. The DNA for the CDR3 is TGCAGTGCTAGAGAAGGGACGACGGGCAATCAGCCCCAGCATTTT.

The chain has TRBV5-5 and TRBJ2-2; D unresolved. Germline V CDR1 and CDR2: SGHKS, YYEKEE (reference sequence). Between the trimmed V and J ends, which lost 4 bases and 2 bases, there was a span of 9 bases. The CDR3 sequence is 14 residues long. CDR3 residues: CASSRDTNTGELFF. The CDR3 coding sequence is TGTGCCAGCAGCCGCGACACTAACACCGGGGAGCTGTTTTTT.

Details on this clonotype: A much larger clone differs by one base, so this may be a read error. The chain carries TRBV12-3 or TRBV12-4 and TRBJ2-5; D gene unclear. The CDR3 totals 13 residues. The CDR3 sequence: CASSRLIQETRYF. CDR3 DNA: TGTGCCAGCAGTCGACTTATTCAAGAGACCCGGTACTTC.

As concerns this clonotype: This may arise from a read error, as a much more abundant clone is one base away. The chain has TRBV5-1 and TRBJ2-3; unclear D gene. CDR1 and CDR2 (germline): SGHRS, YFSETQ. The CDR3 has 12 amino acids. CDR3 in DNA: TGCGCCAGCAGCTTGCCCCCGGATACGCACTATTTT. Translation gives CASSLPPDTHYF.

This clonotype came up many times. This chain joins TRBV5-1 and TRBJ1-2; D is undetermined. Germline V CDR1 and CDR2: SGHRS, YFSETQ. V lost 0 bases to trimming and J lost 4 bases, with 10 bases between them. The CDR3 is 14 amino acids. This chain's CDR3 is CASSLASEPYGYTF. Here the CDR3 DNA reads TGCGCCAGCAGCTTGGCCTCGGAGCCCTATGGCTACACCTTC.

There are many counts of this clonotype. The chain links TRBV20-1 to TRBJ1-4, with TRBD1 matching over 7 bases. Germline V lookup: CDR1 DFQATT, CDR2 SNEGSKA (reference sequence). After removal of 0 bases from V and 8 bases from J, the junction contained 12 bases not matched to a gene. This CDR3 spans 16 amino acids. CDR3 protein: CSARDSYRGLGEKLFF. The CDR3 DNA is TGCAGTGCTAGAGATAGTTATAGGGGGCTCGGGGAAAAACTGTTTTTT.